This T cell receptor beta chain appears in the sequencing data of a study of blood T cell repertoires in COVID-19. Overall study: Samples taken during acute and convalescent COVID-19 were collected in the United States, Italy and Spain.

Adults between roughly 18 and 89 years of age took part from 24 US areas. Cohorts were based on clinical histories the participants reported. Assay used: immunoSEQ multiplex PCR; TCRdb lists only in-frame clones, some missing. Found here are 120,000 to 150,000 clones, roughly 81% of them singletons; the top ten hold 3.4%. V dropped 3 bases and J dropped 1; count of bases not matched to a gene: 12. The CDR3 is 16 amino acids. CDR1 DFQATT and CDR2 SNEGSKA come from the germline V gene (reference sequence). The chain combines TRBV20-1 with TRBJ2-7; 7 bases are shared with TRBD2. The receptor comes from a woman aged 45-65 years with acute COVID-19. Material for sequencing was PBMCs or T cells enriched from blood (not recorded which). CDR3 amino acids: CSASWFRLASSYEQYF. The DNA for the CDR3 is TGCAGTGCTAGTTGGTTTAGACTAGCCTCTTCCTACGAGCAGTACTTC.